This T cell receptor beta chain appears in the sequencing data of a study of T cell repertoires in cytomegalovirus infection. V shed 4 bases and J shed 3 bases, with 12 bases lying between them. Germline values: CDR1 SGHVS, CDR2 FQNEAQ. The CDR3 covers 15 residues. TCRdb redid the calling of the reads with MiXCR, one entry per CDR3 protein. The sample shows almost 500,000 distinct CDR3 sequences, approximately 11% of them seen only once. This clonotype has ten or more counts. V gene TRBV7-8 combines with J gene TRBJ1-4; a possible D gene is TRBD1 (6 bases). The sequence was collected from a human donor in good health (CMV status not recorded). Some clones in this sample may be carry-over from other donors' samples. The sample comprised PBMCs. The CDR3 sequence: CASSSYGQSNEKLFF. The CDR3 bases are TGTGCCAGCAGCTCGTACGGACAGTCTAATGAAAAACTGTTTTTT.